This entry is about one T cell receptor (beta chain). No cognate antigen has been identified for it. No base-level quality is on record; no much larger clone is a single base apart. The library was produced with the immunoSEQ multiplex PCR assay. TCR beta CDR3 sequencing was performed on DNA from the cultured, isolated CD4+ T cells. The study's processing was this. Non-productive TCR sequences were discarded, and reads were trimmed to the CDR3 region, with only CDR3s of 7 or more amino acids retained. The MANAFEST web app was used to pick out antigen-specific clonotypes by comparing their expansion in peptide wells with that in reference cultures. Positive clones required FDR<0.05 expansion versus reference and all other wells, odds ratio above 5, and frequency above 0.1% in two replicate wells. A clonotype was called cross-reactive if it was significantly expanded both in SARS-CoV-2 spike wells and in at least one common cold coronavirus spike condition. CDR3 similarity was assessed by Levenshtein distance with the stringdist R package, and unrooted trees were built with ape in R 3.6.1. Not all clones reach the TCRdb copy of this immuneACCESS table, which keeps in-frame sequences only. Checked studies attribute under half of the gap to unresolved V genes and leave the rest unexplained. D and trimming were read from the DNA, whereas the V and J calls and clone size are those reported in that table. For this sample the table gives 55,000 to 80,000 clones, of which over 70% were detected only once. The ten largest clonotypes hold more than 10% of the sample.

In the ViraFEST assay, PBMC were stimulated with viral peptide pools, and TCR sequencing was then used to find antigen-specific CD4+ T cell clonotypes based on their expansion. After roughly 11 days of culture, CD4+ T cells were isolated with the EasySep CD4+ T cell isolation kit. The absence of prior SARS-CoV-2 infection in healthy vaccine recipients was confirmed by negative nucleocapsid antibodies before and after vaccination. Each well held 1.5 million to 2.5 million PBMC cultured in IMDM containing roughly 5% human AB serum, around 9.3 IU/ml IL-2 and gentamicin, along with around 11 ug/ml peptides. Half of the culture medium was replaced with fresh IL-2-containing medium on days 3 and 7. Unless noted otherwise, every peptide stimulation condition was grown in triplicate wells. PBMC were separated from whole blood using Ficoll-Paque Plus gradient centrifugation and were then either cryopreserved at -140C or used fresh. The overlapping peptide pools covered the spike proteins of SARS-CoV-2 as well as those of the common cold coronaviruses HCoV-NL63, HCoV-OC43 and HCoV-229E. The QIAamp micro DNA kit was used to extract genomic DNA from the cultured CD4+ T cells.

The data were obtained in a study of vaccination effects on CD4 cells after COVID-19 (dated by TCRdb to the early 2020s). Looking at the study overall: Each participant got two doses of an mRNA SARS-CoV-2 vaccine, either BNT162b2 or mRNA-1273. The Oncomine TCR Beta short-read assay on an Illumina iSeq 100 was used to sequence cultures from other donors in the study. The full study included some 10 COVID-19 convalescent patients and a few SARS-CoV-2-naive healthy vaccine recipients. SARS-CoV-2 spike-specific CD4+ TCR repertoires from before and after mRNA vaccination were compared in COVID-19 convalescent patients and in infection-naive vaccine recipients. The full study reports these points: At late post-vaccination timepoints, both infection-induced and vaccine-induced clones showed marked clonal contraction, consistent with waning T cell responses. In healthy vaccine recipients, vaccine-induced clones were almost all SARS-CoV-2 mono-reactive, with only 1 of 255 being cross-reactive with common cold coronaviruses. The study was limited by a small number of convalescent patients, and early post-infection timepoints were lacking.

Counted from cysteine to phenylalanine, this CDR3 has 13 amino acids. Of all the DNA, just the CDR3 is kept, 39 bases in frame from base 1. A distance of 11 bases separates the germline ends of V and J, which lose 3 bases and 8 bases respectively. Sequences MDHEN (CDR1) and SYDVKM (CDR2) are obtained from the germline V gene. This sequence was found in a human donor who received a COVID-19 vaccine. Recombination connected TRBV28 to TRBJ2-1, with a weak D call of TRBD1 (6 bases match). The material was CD4+ T cells from PBMCs cultured with SARS-CoV-2 spike peptides, obtained before COVID-19 vaccination. This sample's cell subset or site label indicates: SARS-CoV-2 spike overlapping peptide pool stimulation. The CDR3 in this case is CASSLLGAHEQFF. The DNA sequence reads TGTGCCAGCAGTTTGTTGGGGGCACATGAGCAGTTCTTC. Here the CDR3 is joined to the reference TRBV28 and TRBJ2-1 genes, and the full variable domain is: DVKVTQSSRYLVKRTGEKVFLECVQDMDHENMFWYRQDPGLGLRLIYFSYDVKMKEKGDIPEGYSVSREKKERFSLILESASTNQTSMYLCASSLLGAHEQFFGPGTRLTVL.